Here is one TCR beta chain with its context. What it binds is unknown. Sequencing was performed with immunoSEQ multiplex PCR; in TCRdb, only in-frame clones are kept and a portion is missing. The sample consists of more than 75,000 clones, 85% to 95% of them appearing once. The CDR3 has 13 residues. Germline CDR1 is SQVTM and CDR2 is ANQGSEA. Trimming left V 6 bases short and J 3 bases short, with 15 bases between. This entry comes from a study of cytomegalovirus exposure and HLA in healthy donors. General study findings and limits: Generally TCR sequences proved uncommon, though certain public TCRs appeared in numerous donors. Altogether, 160 or so TCR beta chains were recorded as cytomegalovirus-associated.

The chain joins TRBV29-1 to TRBJ2-7; D possibly corresponds to TRBD1 (6 bases). Material: PBMCs. This clonotype was sampled from a man in his late teens or twenties in good health and CMV-seronegative. In DNA, the CDR3 is TGCAGCGTCCTTGGCCAGGGGCTCTACGAGCAGTACTTC. This encodes CSVLGQGLYEQYF.